This TCR beta chain was sequenced for a study of blood T cell repertoires in COVID-19. Study background: Acute-phase and convalescent COVID-19 samples originated in the United States, Italy and Spain. In each case, the material was cDNA or gDNA derived from T cells, B-cell-depleted T cells, or PBMCs.

The CDR3 spans 13 residues. Trimming removed 5 bases from V and 8 bases from J, with 15 bases in between. Germline CDR1 is SEHNR and CDR2 is FQNEAQ (reference sequence). Original processing notes: Reference gene primer amplification in the assay estimated nucleated cell counts. Libraries were prepared by immunoSEQ multiplex PCR; TCRdb keeps only in-frame clonotypes and omits some of them. V and J calls and clone size come straight from that table; D and trimming were deduced from the DNA. The sample consists of approximately 110,000 clones, nearly 90% of them appearing once. The V and J genes are TRBV7-9 and TRBJ1-2; a weak D match, TRBD1 (6 bases). Sequencing was done on a sample of peripheral blood. The clonotype comes from a woman in her sixties or seventies who had recovered from COVID-19. In DNA, the CDR3 is TGTGCCAGCAGCCCCCGGGGGGGCCGAGGCTACACCTTC. This codes for CASSPRGGRGYTF.